This T cell receptor beta chain comes out of a study of tumor-infiltrating lymphocytes in localized non-small cell lung cancer. The overall study: The cohort mixed smokers and never-smokers, several histologies, and some post-neoadjuvant-chemotherapy samples.

Trimming removed 8 bases from V and 8 bases from J; junction bases left unmatched: 8. Germline-derived CDR1 and CDR2 are SNHLY and FYNNEI. The CDR3 contains 13 residues. The protocol was immunoSEQ multiplex PCR, while the TCRdb copy is restricted to in-frame clones and leaves out a portion. Here the sample spans about 13,000 clones, roughly 78% being singletons. The sequence derives from a human donor with non-small cell lung cancer. The sample consisted of lung tumor tissue. This chain uses TRBV2 with TRBJ2-1, with 8 positions matching TRBD2. CDR3 nucleotides: TGTGCCAGCGAGCGGGAGTCTATCCATGAGCAGTTCTTC. It codes for CASERESIHEQFF.